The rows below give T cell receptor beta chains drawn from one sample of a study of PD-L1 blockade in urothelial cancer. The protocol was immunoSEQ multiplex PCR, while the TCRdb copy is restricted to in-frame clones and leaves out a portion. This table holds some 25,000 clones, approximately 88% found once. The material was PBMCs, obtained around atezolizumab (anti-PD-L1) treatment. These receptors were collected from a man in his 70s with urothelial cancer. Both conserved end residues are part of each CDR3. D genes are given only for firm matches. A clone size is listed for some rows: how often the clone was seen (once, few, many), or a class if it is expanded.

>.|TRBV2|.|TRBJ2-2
CAGRQASNTGELFF
TGTGCCGGACGACAGGCTTCGAACACCGGGGAGCTGTTTTTT
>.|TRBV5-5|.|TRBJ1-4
CASSLRVGENEKLFF
TGTGCCAGCAGCTTAAGGGTGGGAGAAAATGAAAAACTGTTTTTT
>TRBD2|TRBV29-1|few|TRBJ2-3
CSVEIGREGGDTQYF
TGCAGCGTTGAAATCGGGCGGGAGGGAGGAGATACGCAGTATTTT
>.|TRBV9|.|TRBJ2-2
CASSRVTGELFF
TGTGCCAGCAGCAGAGTCACCGGGGAGCTGTTTTTT
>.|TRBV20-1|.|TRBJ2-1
CSAVFGEQFF
TGCAGTGCCGTGTTCGGTGAGCAGTTCTTC
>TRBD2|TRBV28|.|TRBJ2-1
CASITPGVAGMDEQFF
TGTGCCAGCATCACGCCCGGGGTAGCGGGAATGGATGAGCAGTTCTTC
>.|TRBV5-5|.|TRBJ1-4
CASSFAIQGNEKLFF
TGTGCCAGCAGCTTCGCCATACAGGGTAACGAAAAACTGTTTTTT
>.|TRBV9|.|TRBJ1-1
CASRPSGDRTTEAFF
TGTGCCAGCAGGCCCTCAGGGGATCGGACCACTGAAGCTTTCTTT
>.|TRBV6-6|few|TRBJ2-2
CASILTANTGELFF
TGTGCCAGCATTCTGACAGCGAACACCGGGGAGCTGTTTTTT
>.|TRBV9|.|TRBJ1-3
CASSVKQGLSSGNTIYF
TGTGCCAGCAGCGTAAAACAGGGCCTAAGCTCTGGAAACACCATATATTTT
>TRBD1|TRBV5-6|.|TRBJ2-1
CASSKTGFDEQFF
TGTGCCAGCAGCAAGACAGGGTTCGATGAGCAGTTCTTC
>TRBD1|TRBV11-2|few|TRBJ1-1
CASSLRYGQVNTEAFF
TGTGCCAGCAGCTTAAGGTACGGACAGGTAAACACTGAAGCTTTCTTT
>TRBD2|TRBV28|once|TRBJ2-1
CGHRLAGGNEQFF
TGTGGCCATCGTTTAGCGGGAGGCAATGAGCAGTTCTTC
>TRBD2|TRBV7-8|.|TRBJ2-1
CASSVAGLVNNEQFF
TGTGCCAGCAGCGTAGCGGGACTAGTTAACAATGAGCAGTTCTTC
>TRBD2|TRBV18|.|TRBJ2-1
CASSPPVAGGLDEQFF
TGTGCCAGCTCACCACCGGTAGCGGGAGGGTTGGATGAGCAGTTCTTC
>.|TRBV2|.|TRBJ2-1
CASSERGEGGEQFF
TGTGCCAGCAGTGAAAGGGGGGAGGGGGGTGAGCAGTTCTTC
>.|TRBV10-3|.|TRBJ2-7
CAISDPEFYEQYF
TGTGCCATCAGTGACCCCGAGTTCTACGAGCAGTACTTC
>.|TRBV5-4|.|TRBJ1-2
CASSLVPAQVGYGYTF
TGTGCCAGCAGCTTGGTCCCCGCACAGGTGGGGTATGGCTACACCTTC
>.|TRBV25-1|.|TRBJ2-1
CATSPSGILYNEQFF
TGTGCCACCTCTCCCTCGGGGATACTCTACAATGAGCAGTTCTTC
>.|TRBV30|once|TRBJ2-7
CAWRRGLTGTYEQYF
TGTGCCTGGAGGAGAGGTCTCACAGGTACCTACGAGCAGTACTTC
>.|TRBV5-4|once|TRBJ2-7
CASSPPMGAEQYF
TGTGCCAGCAGCCCCCCTATGGGGGCCGAGCAGTACTTC
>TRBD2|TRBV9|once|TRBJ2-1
CASSREYEQFF
TGTGCCAGCTCGCGGGAGTATGAGCAGTTCTTC
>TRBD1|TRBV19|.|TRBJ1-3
CASSTGGSGNTIYF
TGTGCCAGTAGTACAGGGGGCAGTGGAAACACCATATATTTT
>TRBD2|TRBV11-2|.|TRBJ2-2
CASSLEVEGLADTGELFF
TGTGCCAGCAGCTTAGAAGTAGAGGGACTAGCCGACACCGGGGAGCTGTTTTTT
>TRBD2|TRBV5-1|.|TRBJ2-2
CASSLSSGNTGELFF
TGCGCCAGCAGCTTGTCTAGCGGTAACACCGGGGAGCTGTTTTTT
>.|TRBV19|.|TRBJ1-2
CASSRTALPDTGGYTF
TGTGCCAGTAGTCGGACAGCCCTCCCGGACACTGGGGGCTACACCTTC
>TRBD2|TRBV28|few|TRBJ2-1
CASSHPSGDYNEQFF
TGTGCCAGCAGCCACCCTAGCGGGGATTACAATGAGCAGTTCTTC
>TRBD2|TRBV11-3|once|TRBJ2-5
CASSFGTSGQETQYF
TGTGCCAGCAGCTTTGGAACTAGCGGCCAAGAGACCCAGTACTTC
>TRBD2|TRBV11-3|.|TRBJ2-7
CASSPRGGAYEQYF
TGTGCCAGCAGCCCCCGCGGGGGAGCCTACGAGCAGTACTTC
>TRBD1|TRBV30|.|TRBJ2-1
CAWSVGTGGYNEQFF
TGTGCCTGGAGTGTAGGGACAGGGGGATACAATGAGCAGTTCTTC
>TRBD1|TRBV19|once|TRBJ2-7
CASSTNRGTEQYF
TGTGCCAGTAGTACAAACAGGGGTACCGAGCAGTACTTC
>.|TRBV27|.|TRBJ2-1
CASSSAYNEQFF
TGTGCCAGCAGTTCCGCCTACAATGAGCAGTTCTTC
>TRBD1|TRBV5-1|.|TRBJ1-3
CASKGQSSGNTIYF
TGCGCCAGCAAGGGACAGAGCTCTGGAAACACCATATATTTT
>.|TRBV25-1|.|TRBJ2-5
CASSGGQSNSQETQYF
TGTGCCAGCAGTGGGGGGCAATCCAACTCCCAAGAGACCCAGTACTTC
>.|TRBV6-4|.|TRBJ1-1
CASSMGRDTEAFF
TGTGCCAGCAGTATGGGCAGGGACACTGAAGCTTTCTTT
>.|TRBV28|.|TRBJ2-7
CASSPLLSYEQYF
TGTGCCAGCAGTCCCCTACTTTCCTACGAGCAGTACTTC
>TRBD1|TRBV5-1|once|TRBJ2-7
CASSSGQVYEQYF
TGCGCCAGCAGCTCGGGACAGGTCTACGAGCAGTACTTC
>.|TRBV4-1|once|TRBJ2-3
CASSVVILADTQYF
TGCGCCAGCAGCGTAGTAATACTAGCAGATACGCAGTATTTT
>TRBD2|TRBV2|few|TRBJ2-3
CASGRPTGGADTQYF
TGTGCCAGCGGCAGACCTACGGGAGGGGCAGATACGCAGTATTTT
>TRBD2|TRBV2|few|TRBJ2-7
CASGGLVAGYEQYF
TGTGCCAGCGGGGGTTTGGTAGCGGGGTACGAGCAGTACTTC
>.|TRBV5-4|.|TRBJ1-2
CASSLAGANYGYTF
TGTGCCAGCAGCTTAGCAGGCGCTAACTATGGCTACACCTTC
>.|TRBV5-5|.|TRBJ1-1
CASSSIPGLNTEAFF
TGTGCCAGCAGCTCGATACCCGGTTTGAACACTGAAGCTTTCTTT
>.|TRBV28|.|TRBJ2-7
CASSYPGTMSYEQYF
TGTGCCAGCAGCTACCCCGGGACAATGTCCTACGAGCAGTACTTC
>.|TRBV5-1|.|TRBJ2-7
CASSLGSISYEQYF
TGCGCCAGCAGCTTGGGCAGTATCTCCTACGAGCAGTACTTC
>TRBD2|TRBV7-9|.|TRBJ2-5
CASSLAGGDYGETQYF
TGTGCCAGCAGCTTAGCGGGAGGGGATTACGGAGAGACCCAGTACTTC
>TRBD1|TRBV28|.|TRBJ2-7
CASSTRTGVSYEQYF
TGTGCCAGCAGTACACGGACAGGGGTCTCCTACGAGCAGTACTTC